The 8 T cell receptor beta chains reported below all come from one sample, sequenced in a study of blood T cell repertoires in COVID-19. Clones were sequenced by immunoSEQ multiplex PCR, and TCRdb holds only the in-frame ones, with some missing. Seen here are approximately 170,000 clones, roughly 80% observed once, and the top ten hold around 19%. Sequenced material: peripheral blood. Every receptor here comes from a woman aged 80 or older with acute or convalescent COVID-19.

CDR3 loop: CASSQGPLYEQYF. In DNA form, the CDR3 reads TGCGCCAGCAGCCAAGGTCCCCTCTACGAGCAGTACTTC. This rearrangement joins TRBV4-1 to TRBJ2-7; no clear D gene. CDR1 is MGHRA, CDR2 YSYEKL, per germline. The CDR3 has 13 residues. The V and J ends lost 1 base and 3 bases respectively, with 7 bases between them.

V is TRBV10-3 and J is TRBJ1-6; TRBD1 matches at 10 bases. The V gene end was trimmed by 8 bases and the J gene end by 3 bases; junction bases not matched to a gene: 7. The CDR3 extends over 16 amino acids. CDR1 is ENHRY and CDR2 is SYGVKD in the germline V gene. CDR3 DNA sequence: TGTGCCATCCGACAGGGGGCAAGTAGCTATAATTCACCCCTCCACTTT. Its translation is CAIRQGASSYNSPLHF.

For this clone: The identical CDR3 is also encoded by other nucleotide sequences in the sample. The chain couples TRBV29-1 to TRBJ2-5, with a weak D call TRBD1 (5 bases). From germline, CDR1 is SQVTM and CDR2 ANQGSEA. The CDR3 length is 11 residues. The V and J ends lost 4 bases and 2 bases respectively, with 5 bases between them. The CDR3 nucleotides are TGCAGCGTTGGACAGCAAGAGACCCAGTACTTC. Encoded protein: CSVGQQETQYF.

V usage is TRBV7-8 and J usage is TRBJ1-4; D perhaps matches TRBD1 (6 bases). The CDR3 covers 15 residues. V lost 5 bases and J lost 0, with 10 bases in between. Looked up from germline, CDR1 is SGHVS and CDR2 is FQNEAQ. The CDR3 DNA reads TGTGCCAGCAGCACGGACAGAGCAACTAATGAAAAACTGTTTTTT. As protein: CASSTDRATNEKLFF.

This clone has only one observation. The chain uses TRBV6-5 and TRBJ2-2, with D hard to call. Trimming took 2 bases from V and 9 from J, leaving 7 bases between them. This CDR3 is built from 12 residues. Germline CDR1 and CDR2: MNHEY and SVGAGI. CDR3 sequence: CASSYEDRELFF. The DNA of the CDR3 is TGTGCCAGCAGTTACGAGGATCGGGAGCTGTTTTTT.

This clone was observed a few times. The chain combines TRBV5-1 with TRBJ1-1; a possible D gene is TRBD1 (5 bases). V lost 2 bases and J lost 6, with 20 bases in between. The CDR3 spans 16 residues. Germline V gene sequence: CDR1 SGHRS, CDR2 YFSETQ. The CDR3 DNA reads TGCGCCAGCAGCTTAGTTGGTTGGACACCAGGGTCTGAAGCTTTCTTT. As protein: CASSLVGWTPGSEAFF.

This clone was counted once. This chain links TRBV21-1 with TRBJ2-3; the table gives TRBD1 as D, unverified against the DNA. TRBV21-1 is labeled a pseudogene. This CDR3 is 14 amino acids long. The DNA for the CDR3 is TGTGCCAGACGGGACAGCGTTAGCACAGATACGCAGTATTTT. This translates into CARRDSVSTDTQYF.

The chain couples TRBV6-5 to TRBJ1-1; D gene unclear. V was shortened by 0 bases and J by 9 bases, with 11 bases between the two germline ends. Germline values: CDR1 MNHEY, CDR2 SVGAGI. This CDR3 has 13 amino acids. The CDR3 here is CASSYSRGLKAFF. In nucleotides, the CDR3 is TGTGCCAGCAGTTACTCGAGAGGGTTAAAAGCTTTCTTT.